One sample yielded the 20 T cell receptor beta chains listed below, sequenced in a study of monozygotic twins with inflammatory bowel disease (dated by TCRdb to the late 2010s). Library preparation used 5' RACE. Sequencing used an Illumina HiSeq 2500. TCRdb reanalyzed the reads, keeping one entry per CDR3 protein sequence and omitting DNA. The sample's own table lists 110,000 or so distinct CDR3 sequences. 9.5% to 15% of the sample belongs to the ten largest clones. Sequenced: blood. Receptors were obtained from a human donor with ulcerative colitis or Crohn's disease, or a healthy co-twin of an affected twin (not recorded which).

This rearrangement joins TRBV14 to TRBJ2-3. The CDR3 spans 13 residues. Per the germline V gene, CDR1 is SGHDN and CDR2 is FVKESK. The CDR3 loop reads CASSHGSTDTQYF.

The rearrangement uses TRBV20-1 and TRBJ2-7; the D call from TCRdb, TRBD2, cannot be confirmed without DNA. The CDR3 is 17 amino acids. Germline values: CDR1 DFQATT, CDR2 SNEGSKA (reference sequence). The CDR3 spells CSARETPGTSGSYEQYF.

The CDR3 loop reads CASIPGTQSSGNTIYF. This rearrangement joins TRBV28 to TRBJ1-3. Germline assignment: CDR1 MDHEN and CDR2 SYDVKM. CDR3 size: 16 residues.

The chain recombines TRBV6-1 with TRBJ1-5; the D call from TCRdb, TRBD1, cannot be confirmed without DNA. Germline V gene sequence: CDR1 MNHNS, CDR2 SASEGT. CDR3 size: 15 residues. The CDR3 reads CASSASGRINQPQHF.

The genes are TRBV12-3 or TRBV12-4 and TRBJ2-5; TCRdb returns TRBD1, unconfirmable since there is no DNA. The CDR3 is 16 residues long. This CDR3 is CASRGGGSAEGETQYF.

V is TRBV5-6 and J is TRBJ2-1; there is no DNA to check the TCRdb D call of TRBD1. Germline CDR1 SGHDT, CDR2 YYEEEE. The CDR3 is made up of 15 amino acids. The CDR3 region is CASSLAGGFGNEQFF.

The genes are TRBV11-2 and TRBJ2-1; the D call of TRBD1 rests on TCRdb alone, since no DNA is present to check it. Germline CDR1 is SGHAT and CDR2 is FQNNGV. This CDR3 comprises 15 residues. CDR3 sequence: CASSQPYASGGEQFF.

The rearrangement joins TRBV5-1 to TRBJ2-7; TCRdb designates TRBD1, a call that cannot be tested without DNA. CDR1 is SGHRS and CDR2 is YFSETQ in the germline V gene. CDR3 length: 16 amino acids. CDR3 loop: CASSPRTGTISYEQYF.

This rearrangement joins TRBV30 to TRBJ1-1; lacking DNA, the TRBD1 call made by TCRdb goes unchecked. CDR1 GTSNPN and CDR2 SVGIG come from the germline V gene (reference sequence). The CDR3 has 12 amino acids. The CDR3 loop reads CASTDRATEAFF. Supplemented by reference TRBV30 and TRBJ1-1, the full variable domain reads SQTIHQWPATLVQPVGSPLSLECTVEGTSNPNLYWYRQAAGRGLQLLFYSVGIGQISSEVPQNLSASRPQDRQFILSSKKLLLSDSGFYLCASTDRATEAFFGQGTRLTVV.

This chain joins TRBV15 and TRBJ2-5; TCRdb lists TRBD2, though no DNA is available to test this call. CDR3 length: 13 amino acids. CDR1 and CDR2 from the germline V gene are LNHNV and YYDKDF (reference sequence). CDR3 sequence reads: CATGHTSEETQYF. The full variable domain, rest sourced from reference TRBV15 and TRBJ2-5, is DAMVIQNPRYQVTQFGKPVTLSCSQTLNHNVMYWYQQKSSQAPKLLFHYYDKDFNNEADTPDNFQSRRPNTSFCFLDIRSPGLGDTAMYLCATGHTSEETQYFGPGTRLLVL.

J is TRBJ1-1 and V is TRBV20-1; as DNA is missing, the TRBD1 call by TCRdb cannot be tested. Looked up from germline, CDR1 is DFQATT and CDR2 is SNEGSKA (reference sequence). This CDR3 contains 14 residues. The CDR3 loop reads CSAREPGANTEAFF.

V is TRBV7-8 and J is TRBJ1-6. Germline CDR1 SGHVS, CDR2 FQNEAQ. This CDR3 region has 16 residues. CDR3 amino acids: CASSLSRSSYNSPLHF.

CDR3 residues: CASSSGARQPQHF. The chain recombines TRBV12-3 or TRBV12-4 with TRBJ1-5; TCRdb picks TRBD1, but there is no DNA to check that call. The CDR3 totals 13 residues.

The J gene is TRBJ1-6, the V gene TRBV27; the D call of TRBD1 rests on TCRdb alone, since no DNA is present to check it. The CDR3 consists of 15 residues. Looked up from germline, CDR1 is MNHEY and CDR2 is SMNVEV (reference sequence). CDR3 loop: CASSLSGQGNSPLHF.

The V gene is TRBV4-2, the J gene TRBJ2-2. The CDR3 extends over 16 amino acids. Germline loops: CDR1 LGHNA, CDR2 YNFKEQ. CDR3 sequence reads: CASSQVAGLITGELFF.

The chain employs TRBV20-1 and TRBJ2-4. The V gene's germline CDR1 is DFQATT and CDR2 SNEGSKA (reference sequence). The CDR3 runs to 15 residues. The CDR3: CSASAWGLAKNIQYF.

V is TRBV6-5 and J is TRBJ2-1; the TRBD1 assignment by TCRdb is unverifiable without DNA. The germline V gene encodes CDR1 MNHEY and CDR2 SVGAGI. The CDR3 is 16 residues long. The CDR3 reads CASSYGGTGGYNEQFF.

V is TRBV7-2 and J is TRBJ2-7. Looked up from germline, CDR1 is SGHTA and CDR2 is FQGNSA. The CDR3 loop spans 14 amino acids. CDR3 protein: CASSLALVGTIQDF.

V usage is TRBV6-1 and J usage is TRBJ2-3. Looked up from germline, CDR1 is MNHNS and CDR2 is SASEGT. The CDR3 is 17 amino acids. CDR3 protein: CASSLSIPGLAADTQYF.

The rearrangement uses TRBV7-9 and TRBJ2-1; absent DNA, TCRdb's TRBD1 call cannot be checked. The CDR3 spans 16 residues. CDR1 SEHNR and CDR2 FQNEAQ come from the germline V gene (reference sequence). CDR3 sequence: CASSIQGAYLYNEQFF.